Below, 8 T cell receptor beta chains from the same sample are listed, as sequenced in a study of T cells in Graves' hyperthyroidism and ophthalmopathy. It was RNA transcripts that yielded the amplified TCR beta CDR3 regions. In the first-round RT-PCR of the TCR CDR3, the HTBI primer set was used. TCRdb re-derived calls from the multiplex PCR reads in MiXCR, one entry per CDR3 protein. The repertoire consists of approximately 600,000 distinct CDR3 sequences, with approximately 15% occurring once and the leading ten covering approximately 6.4%. Sample: blood. The source of these receptors is a woman aged 18-30 years with Graves' ophthalmopathy.

This clonotype showed up just a few times. This chain uses TRBV13 with TRBJ2-7; 9 nucleotides agree with TRBD1. The CDR3 spans 15 residues. Trimming took 2 bases from V and 7 from J; bases not matched to a gene: 9. Per the germline V gene, CDR1 is PRHDT and CDR2 is FYEKMQ (reference sequence). CDR3 in DNA: TGTGCCAGCAGCTTAAGGTTACAGGGGGCGGATGAGCAGTACTTC. This encodes CASSLRLQGADEQYF.

The table lists this clonotype with a few counts. The V call is TRBV20-1, the J call TRBJ2-7; the match to TRBD2 covers 9 bases. With 0 bases clipped from V and 1 base from J, the junction kept 1 base outside the gene matches. Germline lookup yields CDR1 DFQATT and CDR2 SNEGSKA (reference sequence). This CDR3 comprises 14 residues. The CDR3 sequence: CSAREAGGSYEQYF. The CDR3 DNA is TGCAGTGCTAGAGAGGCGGGAGGGTCCTACGAGCAGTACTTC.

The chain carries TRBV6-2 or TRBV6-3 and TRBJ2-2; D is possibly TRBD1 or TRBD2 (6 bases each). The CDR3 loop spans 14 amino acids. V was cut by 8 bases and J by 5 bases, with 15 bases left in between. Germline CDR1 is MNHEY and CDR2 is SVGEGT. The CDR3 DNA reads as TGTGCCAGCCGGACAGCCCGGGGGACCGGGGAGCTGTTTTTT. Protein product: CASRTARGTGELFF.

The V and J genes are TRBV4-1 and TRBJ2-3, with a possible D match to TRBD2 (6 bases). V lost 4 bases and J 1 base, leaving 9 bases between the germline ends. The germline V gene encodes CDR1 MGHRA and CDR2 YSYEKL. CDR3 length: 14 residues. CDR3 loop: CASSPWGGTDTQYF. Here the CDR3 DNA reads TGCGCCAGCAGCCCCTGGGGGGGCACAGATACGCAGTATTTT.

V is TRBV19 and J is TRBJ1-3, with D uncertain. Between the trimmed V and J ends, which lost 5 bases and 0 bases, there was a span of 5 bases. Germline CDR1 reads LNHDA; CDR2 reads SQIVND (reference sequence). The CDR3 extends over 13 amino acids. The CDR3 spells CASSAYSGNTIYF. CDR3 DNA: TGTGCCAGTAGTGCCTACTCTGGAAACACCATATATTTT.

This clonotype occurred a few times. The chain carries TRBV29-1 and TRBJ1-2; D remains ambiguous. The CDR3 totals 11 residues. V dropped 4 bases and J dropped 5 bases, with 8 bases sitting between them. Germline V gene data show CDR1 as SQVTM and CDR2 as ANQGSEA. The CDR3 region is CSVAPRYGYTF. The CDR3 nucleotides are TGCAGCGTTGCCCCGAGGTATGGCTACACCTTC. Looking up the rest from reference TRBV29-1 and TRBJ1-2 gives the full variable domain: SAVISQKPSRDICQRGTSLTIQCQVDSQVTMMFWYRQQPGQSLTLIATANQGSEATYESGFVIDKFPISRPNLTFSTLTVSNMSPEDSSIYLCSVAPRYGYTFGSGTRLTVV.

For this clonotype: A much larger clonotype is one base distant, so this may be a read error. As DNA, the CDR3 is TGCGCCAGCAGCTTGGCTGGGAGTAGCCGGACGAACATCGGGGAGCTGTTTTTT. Amino acid sequence: CASSLAGSSRTNIGELFF. The rearrangement joins TRBV5-1 to TRBJ2-2; TRBD2 is a possible D gene (5 bases). The CDR3 extends over 18 amino acids. In germline, CDR1 is SGHRS, CDR2 YFSETQ. The full variable domain, its missing parts supplied by reference TRBV5-1 and TRBJ2-2, is KAGVTQTPRYLIKTRGQQVTLSCSPISGHRSVSWYQQTPGQGLQFLFEYFSETQRNKGNFPGRFSGRQFSNSRSEMNVSTLELGDSALYLCASSLAGSSRTNIGELFFGEGSRLTVL.

As regards this clonotype: A much larger clone differs from this one at a single base, so this may be a read error. This rearrangement joins TRBV20-1 to TRBJ2-5; no definite D call. Germline V gene lookup returns CDR1 DFQATT and CDR2 SNEGSKA (reference sequence). This CDR3 has 13 residues. V gave up 6 bases and J gave up 7 bases, with 18 bases separating them. The CDR3 loop is CSALNWATGTQYF. In nucleotides, the CDR3 is TGCAGTGCACTGAACTGGGCTACGGGGACCCAGTACTTC.